This T cell receptor (beta chain) comes out of a study of beta chain features in type 1 diabetes. Study-level findings and limits: Insertions were fewer and deletions more numerous at VDJ junctions in type 1 diabetes patients.

To note about this clone: Antigen unknown.

There was one heparinised blood draw per donor, averaging approximately 120 mL. CD45RO/CCR7/CD25/CD127/CD95/CD27 separated CD4+ naive, central memory, regulatory and stem cell-like memory cells by sorting. Purity exceeding 95% was reached by all sorted populations. Germline V gene sequence: CDR1 LNHDA, CDR2 SQIVND (reference sequence). Deletions cut 5 bases from V and 4 bases from J, with 15 bases between. This CDR3 has 15 residues. The whole isolated RNA underwent reverse transcription, so sequencing captured expressed TCRB transcripts. Libraries were prepared by immunoSEQ multiplex PCR; TCRdb keeps only in-frame clonotypes and omits some of them. The data hold 200,000 to 250,000 clones, with roughly 30% observed a single time.

This rearrangement joins TRBV19 to TRBJ2-1; D is uncertain. The TCR originated in a man younger than 45 in good health. The specimen was central memory CD4+ T cells from blood. CDR3 amino acids: CASSGGTVLYNEQFF. CDR3 nucleotide sequence: TGTGCCAGTAGTGGCGGTACGGTACTTTACAATGAGCAGTTCTTC. Drawing the rest from reference TRBV19 and TRBJ2-1, the complete variable domain is DGGITQSPKYLFRKEGQNVTLSCEQNLNHDAMYWYRQDPGQGLRLIYYSQIVNDFQKGDIAEGYSVSREKKESFPLTVTSAQKNPTAFYLCASSGGTVLYNEQFFGPGTRLTVL.